This T cell receptor beta chain originates from a study of T cells after yellow fever vaccination. Study at large: It was SMART-Seq v4 Ultra Low Input that prepared the fractions with low cell numbers.

In germline, CDR1 is LNHNV, CDR2 YYDKDF (reference sequence). V shed 1 base and J shed 7 bases, with 18 bases lying between them. The CDR3 is 16 amino acids. 5'RACE template switching generated TCR cDNA, adding a universal primer site and UMIs. One entry per CDR3 protein results from TCRdb running MiXCR on the 5' RACE reads. The sample records fewer than 400,000 distinct CDR3 sequences, approximately 6% being singletons. As concerns this clonotype: Its target is unknown.

Findings and limits, study-wide: Though weaker, the secondary response peaked faster, on day 5 versus 15. Just a small share of clonotypes turned up in the CD4 compartment as well as the CD8 compartment.

Sequenced here: PBMCs, sampled 5 days after the yellow fever booster vaccination. The source of this sequence is a man aged 25 to 45 who received the YFV17D yellow fever vaccine. This chain uses TRBV15 with TRBJ2-3, with D perhaps matching TRBD2 (5 bases). The CDR3 DNA reads TGTGCCACCAGCAGAGGTTCCGGGGAGCTTACTAATACGCAGTATTTT. Its protein product is CATSRGSGELTNTQYF.